These T cell receptor beta chains were read from a single sample in a study of cytomegalovirus exposure and HLA in healthy donors. The data were produced by immunoSEQ multiplex PCR, yet TCRdb's version contains in-frame clones alone and is incomplete. Of over 110,000 clones detected, approximately 82% appear once; the ten largest clones hold 9.7%. The sequenced sample consisted of PBMCs. The receptors originated from an older woman in good health and CMV-seropositive. The CDR3 runs from the conserved cysteine through the conserved F or W. The D gene is left open where the match is weak. Rows may omit the clone size; those that give it use once, few, many or a size class.

D,J,V,size,DNA,CDR3
TRBD1,TRBJ2-3,TRBV5-1,.,TGCGCCAGCAGCCTGGGACAGGGGATAGATACGCAGTATTTT,CASSLGQGIDTQYF
.,TRBJ1-1,TRBV5-1,.,TGCGCCAGCAGCTTGTGGCAGGGCATTGAAGCTTTCTTT,CASSLWQGIEAFF
.,TRBJ2-1,TRBV6-5,.,TGTGCCAGCAGCCCCACTAGAACGTTCTACAATGAGCAGTTCTTC,CASSPTRTFYNEQFF
.,TRBJ2-7,TRBV30,.,TGTGCCTGGACCCCAGGGACAACCTACGAGCAGTACTTC,CAWTPGTTYEQYF
.,TRBJ1-2,TRBV29-1,.,TGCAGCGTTGGACAGCCCCATGGCTACACCTTC,CSVGQPHGYTF
TRBD2,TRBJ2-7,TRBV4-2,.,TGTGCCAGCAGCCACGGAGCGGGACTCTCCTACGAGCAGTACTTC,CASSHGAGLSYEQYF
.,TRBJ1-1,TRBV5-6,once,TGTGCCAGCAGCCAGGGACGCGGAGGGCCTGAAGCTTTCTTT,CASSQGRGGPEAFF
.,TRBJ2-1,TRBV29-1,.,TGCAGCGTTCTCGCGCCCGCCGGGCAGTTCTTC,CSVLAPAGQFF
TRBD1,TRBJ1-3,TRBV28,.,TGTGCCAGCAGTTCTTACACTACAGGGGCGTCTGGAAACACCATATATTTT,CASSSYTTGASGNTIYF
.,TRBJ1-1,TRBV19,.,TGTGCCAGTACGAGTTTGCCAGGGTTGAACACTGAAGCTTTCTTT,CASTSLPGLNTEAFF
.,TRBJ1-1,TRBV7-9,.,TGTGCCAGCAGCCAGGAAACGGCAGGGCGGGCTTTCTTT,CASSQETAGRAFF
.,TRBJ1-1,TRBV4-1,.,TGCGCCAGCAGCCCCCGTGCGATCGTGAACACTGAAGCTTTCTTT,CASSPRAIVNTEAFF
TRBD2,TRBJ2-1,TRBV5-6,.,TGTGCCAGCAGCTCCATGGGACTAGCGATTGAGCAGTTCTTC,CASSSMGLAIEQFF
.,TRBJ2-1,TRBV4-3,.,TGCGCCAGCAGCCAAGTAGCGGACCTCTCCTACAATGAGCAGTTCTTC,CASSQVADLSYNEQFF
.,TRBJ2-1,TRBV28,.,TGTGCCAGCAGTTTACCAGGTATCGATGAGCAGTTCTTC,CASSLPGIDEQFF